This entry lists 20 T cell receptor beta chains sequenced from one sample in a study of radiotherapy plus CTLA-4 blockade in lung cancer. Clones were sequenced by immunoSEQ multiplex PCR, and TCRdb holds only the in-frame ones, with some missing. Counted here are some 60,000 clones, more than 70% occurring once; the ten biggest clones make up about 3%. Source: peripheral blood, taken from a patient treated with radiotherapy plus ipilimumab. The origin of the receptors is a human donor with non-small cell lung cancer who had a complete response to radiotherapy plus ipilimumab.

The rearrangement links TRBV13 to TRBJ2-1; D is uncertain. CDR1 PRHDT and CDR2 FYEKMQ come from the germline V gene (reference sequence). Between the trimmed V and J ends, which lost 5 bases and 4 bases, there was a span of 27 bases. The CDR3 covers 19 residues. CDR3 DNA sequence: TGTGCCAGCAGCCCTCACAGACGAGAGACACCCGAAATATACAATGAGCAGTTCTTC. This translates into CASSPHRRETPEIYNEQFF.

The rearrangement links TRBV15 to TRBJ1-2; 7 bases fit TRBD1. The CDR3 extends over 12 amino acids. V was pared by 5 bases and J by 8 bases, with 5 bases of the junction left unmatched. Per germline, CDR1 LNHNV and CDR2 YYDKDF (reference sequence). The CDR3 sequence is CATSRNRGGYTF. The CDR3, as DNA: TGTGCCACCAGCCGGAACAGGGGAGGCTACACCTTC. Full variable domain (missing parts from reference TRBV15 and TRBJ1-2): DAMVIQNPRYQVTQFGKPVTLSCSQTLNHNVMYWYQQKSSQAPKLLFHYYDKDFNNEADTPDNFQSRRPNTSFCFLDIRSPGLGDTAMYLCATSRNRGGYTFGSGTRLTVV.

This clone was detected only a few times. V gene TRBV7-9 combines with J gene TRBJ1-1; D uncertain. The V gene lost 6 bases and the J gene lost 4 bases, with 6 bases spanning the gap. The CDR3 extends over 11 amino acids. Germline assignment: CDR1 SEHNR and CDR2 FQNEAQ (reference sequence). Written as DNA, the CDR3 is TGTGCCAGCAGTCGAGTCACTGAAGCTTTCTTT. Its protein product is CASSRVTEAFF.

This clone was counted once. V and J are TRBV19 and TRBJ2-4, with D tentatively TRBD2 (6 bases). V was cut by 3 bases and J by 0 bases, with 12 bases left in between. Germline V CDR1 and CDR2: LNHDA, SQIVND (reference sequence). The CDR3 consists of 16 residues. CDR3 region: CASSIGLTLAKNIQYF. The CDR3, as DNA: TGTGCCAGTAGTATCGGACTAACTTTAGCCAAAAACATTCAGTACTTC. Using reference TRBV19 and TRBJ2-4 for the parts outside the CDR3, the full variable domain is DGGITQSPKYLFRKEGQNVTLSCEQNLNHDAMYWYRQDPGQGLRLIYYSQIVNDFQKGDIAEGYSVSREKKESFPLTVTSAQKNPTAFYLCASSIGLTLAKNIQYFGAGTRLSVL.

This chain uses TRBV29-1 with TRBJ2-7; 9 nucleotides line up with TRBD2. The CDR3 runs to 12 residues. With V trimmed by 4 bases and J by 6 bases, 4 bases remained unmatched. The V gene's germline CDR1 is SQVTM and CDR2 ANQGSEA. The CDR3: CSVASGKGEQYF. CDR3 in DNA: TGCAGCGTTGCTAGCGGGAAGGGCGAGCAGTACTTC.

This clone came up a few times. The rearrangement joins TRBV28 to TRBJ1-3, with unresolved D. Germline V gives CDR1 MDHEN, CDR2 SYDVKM. The CDR3 is 15 residues long. The V end was cut by 1 base, the J end by 1 base, with 8 bases between. CDR3 in DNA: TGTGCCAGCAGTTTATCCCAATTGTCTGGAAACACCATATATTTT. Translating it yields CASSLSQLSGNTIYF.

J is TRBJ2-1 and V is TRBV5-4, with 10 bases aligning to TRBD2. Losses at the gene ends were 1 base for V and 5 bases for J; bases not matched to a gene: 6. The CDR3 covers 16 residues. Per the germline V gene, CDR1 is SGHNT and CDR2 is YYREEE (reference sequence). CDR3 region: CASSLLKLAGNNEQFF. In DNA, the CDR3 is TGTGCCAGCAGCTTGTTAAAACTAGCGGGAAACAATGAGCAGTTCTTC.

The V call is TRBV11-2, the J call TRBJ1-3, with unresolved D. V dropped 6 bases and J dropped 4 bases, with 7 bases sitting between them. The CDR3 contains 12 residues. Germline V gene sequence: CDR1 SGHAT, CDR2 FQNNGV. The CDR3 here is CASSHGGNTIYF. DNA of the CDR3: TGTGCCAGCAGTCACGGGGGAAACACCATATATTTT.

The chain has TRBV18 and TRBJ2-2, with no clear D. Trimming cost V 2 bases and J 5 bases, with 12 bases left between them. Germline lookup yields CDR1 KGHSH and CDR2 LQKENI. CDR3 length equals 15 residues. The CDR3 region has the DNA TGTGCCAGCTCACCAACCGGGTCTGGGACCGGGGAGCTGTTTTTT. Its protein product is CASSPTGSGTGELFF.

The chain employs TRBV28 and TRBJ1-2; 7 bases line up with TRBD1. J lost 0 bases, V lost 5 bases, and 9 bases had no gene match. The length of the CDR3 is 16 residues. The germline gives CDR1 MDHEN, CDR2 SYDVKM. This CDR3 reads CASSRGGQQANYGYTF. As DNA, the CDR3 is TGTGCCAGCAGTAGAGGGGGACAGCAAGCTAACTATGGCTACACCTTC.

V usage is TRBV6-1 and J usage is TRBJ1-4; 8 bases map to TRBD1. V trimming: 1 base; J trimming: 10 bases; junction bases outside the gene matches: 14. Germline CDR1 MNHNS, CDR2 SASEGT. The CDR3 extends over 17 amino acids. CDR3 coding DNA: TGTGCCAGCAGTGAAGTTAAAAGACAGGGGCGCGGAGGAAAACTGTTTTTT. This encodes CASSEVKRQGRGGKLFF.

J is TRBJ1-3 and V is TRBV18; TRBD1 matches 9 bases. This CDR3 has 18 amino acids. Trimming at V came to 3 bases and at J to 0 bases, leaving 9 bases not matched to a gene. The germline gives CDR1 KGHSH, CDR2 LQKENI. The CDR3 loop is CASSPWPGQGSSGNTIYF. DNA for the CDR3: TGTGCCAGCTCACCTTGGCCGGGACAGGGATCCTCTGGAAACACCATATATTTT.

The rearrangement links TRBV5-1 to TRBJ2-3, with TRBD2 matching over 9 bases. The CDR3 length is 16 residues. Trimming took 4 bases from V and 0 from J; bases not matched to a gene: 6. Looked up from germline, CDR1 is SGHRS and CDR2 is YFSETQ. The chain's CDR3 is CASSPPLAGSTDTQYF. In nucleotides, the CDR3 is TGCGCCAGCAGCCCCCCACTAGCGGGCAGCACAGATACGCAGTATTTT. The full variable domain, with the rest looked up from reference TRBV5-1 and TRBJ2-3, is KAGVTQTPRYLIKTRGQQVTLSCSPISGHRSVSWYQQTPGQGLQFLFEYFSETQRNKGNFPGRFSGRQFSNSRSEMNVSTLELGDSALYLCASSPPLAGSTDTQYFGPGTRLTVL.

V gene TRBV7-7 combines with J gene TRBJ1-2, with 9 bases fitting TRBD1. Germline loops: CDR1 SSHAT, CDR2 FNYEAQ (reference sequence). The ends lost 6 bases at V and 6 bases at J; junction bases unmatched: 11. The CDR3 has 15 residues. The CDR3 DNA reads TGTGCCAGCAGGAACAGGGGGCGAATGGGGAATGGCTACACCTTC. This codes for CASRNRGRMGNGYTF.

J is TRBJ2-5 and V is TRBV10-3; D is perhaps TRBD1 (6 bases). V was trimmed by 4 bases and J by 1 base, leaving 13 bases between them. Germline V gene data show CDR1 as ENHRY and CDR2 as SYGVKD. The CDR3 is 15 amino acids. CDR3 region: CAISVGAGSQETQYF. The DNA for the CDR3 is TGTGCCATCAGTGTGGGGGCTGGGAGCCAAGAGACCCAGTACTTC.

This chain joins TRBV11-2 and TRBJ2-7; TRBD2 might be the D (5 bases). This CDR3 spans 13 amino acids. V shed 5 bases and J shed 8 bases, with 16 bases lying between them. Germline CDR1 SGHAT, CDR2 FQNNGV. In DNA form, the CDR3 reads TGTGCCAGCAGCCCCTCGCAAGGGAGCAAGCAGTACTTC. Translated, it gives CASSPSQGSKQYF.

This chain uses TRBV11-3 with TRBJ2-7; 7 bases align to TRBD2. The CDR3 consists of 11 residues. V dropped 4 bases and J dropped 11; count of bases not matched to a gene: 5. Germline V CDR1 and CDR2: SGHNT, YENEEA. CDR3 residues: CASSWAGEKYF. The CDR3 region has the DNA TGTGCCAGCAGCTGGGCGGGAGAAAAGTACTTC.

The CDR3 coding sequence is TGTGCCACCAGCAGATCAACAGGGGCTGGAAACACCATATATTTT. Its translation is CATSRSTGAGNTIYF. The chain recombines TRBV15 with TRBJ1-3; 7 bases are shared with TRBD1. The ends lost 2 bases at V and 2 bases at J; junction bases unmatched: 3. The CDR3 sequence is 15 residues long. Germline V gene data show CDR1 as LNHNV and CDR2 as YYDKDF (reference sequence).

The rearrangement uses TRBV2 and TRBJ2-5, with D perhaps assigned TRBD1 or TRBD2 (7 bases each). Trimming cost V 6 bases and J 5 bases, with 19 bases left between them. CDR3 length: 15 amino acids. CDR1 is SNHLY, CDR2 FYNNEI, per germline. The CDR3 here is CASREQGFGGETQYF. Written as DNA, the CDR3 is TGTGCCAGCAGGGAACAGGGGTTCGGGGGGGAGACCCAGTACTTC.

This chain links TRBV5-1 with TRBJ1-1, with D perhaps TRBD1 (6 bases). Trimming cost V 1 base and J 6 bases, with 7 bases left between them. This CDR3 has 12 amino acids. From germline, CDR1 is SGHRS and CDR2 YFSETQ. The CDR3 DNA reads TGCGCCAGCAGCTTGCCAGGGGCTGAAGCTTTCTTT. Its translation: CASSLPGAEAFF.